Following are 30 T cell receptor beta chains from one sample sequenced in a study of blood T cell repertoires in COVID-19. TCRdb's table, derived via immunoSEQ multiplex PCR, lists solely in-frame clones and lacks some. The sample yields approximately 210,000 clones, approximately 83% seen once. The specimen sequenced was PBMCs or T cells enriched from blood (not recorded which). The origin of the receptors is a woman aged 55 to 70 who had recovered from COVID-19.

CDR3 in amino acids: CASSFKSYRSNQPQHF. The DNA of the CDR3 is TGTGCCAGCAGCTTTAAGTCGTACAGAAGCAATCAGCCCCAGCATTTT. The chain uses TRBV7-2 and TRBJ1-5; D remains ambiguous. Germline V gene lookup returns CDR1 SGHTA and CDR2 FQGNSA. V lost 3 bases and J lost 1, with 13 bases in between. There are 16 residues in the CDR3.

The CDR3 DNA follows: TGTGCCAGTAGTATAGCTCAGGGCAATCAGCCCCAGCATTTT. This encodes CASSIAQGNQPQHF. The chain couples TRBV19 to TRBJ1-5; D is uncertain. Trimming pared 1 base from V and 2 bases from J, leaving 6 bases between. CDR3 length equals 14 residues. In germline, CDR1 is LNHDA, CDR2 SQIVND (reference sequence).

The chain employs TRBV5-1 and TRBJ2-7, with a tentative D call TRBD2 (5 bases). With 4 bases removed from V and 7 bases from J, the gap between germline ends came to 24 bases. This CDR3 is 16 amino acids long. The V gene's germline CDR1 is SGHRS and CDR2 YFSETQ. CDR3 sequence: CASSTSPGPKSGEQYF. CDR3 sequence (DNA): TGCGCCAGCAGCACCTCCCCGGGCCCAAAATCGGGGGAGCAGTACTTC.

J is TRBJ1-5 and V is TRBV25-1, with 10 nucleotides matching TRBD1. The CDR3 spans 18 residues. Germline V gene sequence: CDR1 MGHDK, CDR2 SYGVNS. J was trimmed by 6 bases and V by 2 bases; bases with no gene match: 13. CDR3: CASSEGGRGTGEGQPQHF. The CDR3 DNA reads TGTGCCAGCAGTGAAGGAGGAAGGGGGACAGGGGAAGGTCAGCCCCAGCATTTT.

This chain links TRBV4-1 with TRBJ2-3; 11 bases fit TRBD2. Per germline, CDR1 MGHRA and CDR2 YSYEKL. The CDR3 runs 17 residues. V trimming: 0 bases; J trimming: 3 bases; junction bases outside the gene matches: 5. CDR3 coding DNA: TGCGCCAGCAGCCAAGATATAGCGGGAGGGGTAACAGATACGCAGTATTTT. This encodes CASSQDIAGGVTDTQYF.

This chain links TRBV2 with TRBJ2-7; D not resolved. CDR3 length: 15 residues. V was clipped by 4 bases and J by 2 bases, with 15 bases between them. Germline-derived CDR1 and CDR2 are SNHLY and FYNNEI. In nucleotides, the CDR3 is TGTGCCAGCAGTGTTTACTACCTCCAAACCTACGAGCAGTACTTC. Its protein is CASSVYYLQTYEQYF.

This clone has just a few counts. The gene calls are TRBV19 and TRBJ2-1; 9 bases align to TRBD2. The trim removed 6 bases at V and 7 bases at J, leaving 16 bases unmatched. Germline V gene data show CDR1 as LNHDA and CDR2 as SQIVND (reference sequence). The CDR3 consists of 17 residues. The CDR3 region is CASSQGLADSIGNEQFF. The CDR3 DNA is TGTGCCAGTAGCCAGGGACTAGCCGACAGCATCGGGAATGAGCAGTTCTTC.

The chain combines TRBV5-1 with TRBJ2-2; TRBD1 matches 7 bases. From germline, CDR1 is SGHRS and CDR2 YFSETQ. V trimming: 2 bases; J trimming: 1 base; junction bases outside the gene matches: 5. The CDR3 covers 16 residues. Here the CDR3 DNA reads TGCGCCAGCAGCTTTAACAGGGGTATGAACACCGGGGAGCTGTTTTTT. This codes for CASSFNRGMNTGELFF. The variable domain in full, completed from reference TRBV5-1 and TRBJ2-2, reads KAGVTQTPRYLIKTRGQQVTLSCSPISGHRSVSWYQQTPGQGLQFLFEYFSETQRNKGNFPGRFSGRQFSNSRSEMNVSTLELGDSALYLCASSFNRGMNTGELFFGEGSRLTVL.

The chain combines TRBV6-1 with TRBJ2-5, with 7 bases that match TRBD2. Germline V lookup: CDR1 MNHNS, CDR2 SASEGT. This CDR3 region has 16 residues. Unmatched junction bases numbered 6, after V lost 0 bases and J lost 2 bases. CDR3 in amino acids: CASSEAAGAGQETQYF. In nucleotides, the CDR3 is TGTGCCAGCAGTGAAGCGGCGGGAGCGGGTCAAGAGACCCAGTACTTC.

The chain uses TRBV5-4 and TRBJ2-1; TRBD2 matches at 7 bases. Germline lookup yields CDR1 SGHNT and CDR2 YYREEE (reference sequence). The length of the CDR3 is 15 residues. Trimming at V came to 1 base and at J to 6 bases, leaving 7 bases not matched to a gene. DNA for the CDR3: TGTGCCAGCAGCTTGAGAGGGACTACCGGCAATGAGCAGTTCTTC. The encoded protein is CASSLRGTTGNEQFF. The whole variable domain, remainder taken from reference TRBV5-4 and TRBJ2-1, is ETGVTQSPTHLIKTRGQQVTLRCSSQSGHNTVSWYQQALGQGPQFIFQYYREEENGRGNFPPRFSGLQFPNYSSELNVNALELDDSALYLCASSLRGTTGNEQFFGPGTRLTVL.

The V call is TRBV6-5, the J call TRBJ1-3, with D possibly TRBD1 on 6 matching bases. CDR3 length: 14 amino acids. Looked up from germline, CDR1 is MNHEY and CDR2 is SVGAGI. V lost 2 bases and J 1 base, leaving 6 bases between the germline ends. CDR3 region: CASSYQGSGNTIYF. CDR3 DNA: TGTGCCAGCAGTTACCAGGGGTCTGGAAACACCATATATTTT.

The count of this clone is one. This chain connects TRBV7-3 to TRBJ2-2, with D possibly matching TRBD1 (5 bases). Germline CDR1 and CDR2: SGHTA and FQGTGA. This CDR3 has 15 residues. Trimming pared 5 bases from V and 7 bases from J, leaving 17 bases between. The CDR3 sequence is CASSPRGTASGELFF. CDR3 sequence (DNA): TGTGCCAGCAGCCCAAGGGGAACAGCCAGCGGGGAGCTGTTTTTT.

This chain uses TRBV7-6 with TRBJ1-6, with 8 bases fitting TRBD1. The CDR3 has 16 residues. The germline V gene has CDR1 SGHVS and CDR2 FNYEAQ. Unmatched junction bases numbered 10, after V lost 5 bases and J lost 7 bases. CDR3 nucleotides: TGTGCCAGCAGCCCAAGGTTGAGACAGGGGAATTCACCCCTCCACTTT. It specifies CASSPRLRQGNSPLHF.

V usage is TRBV5-6 and J usage is TRBJ2-3; 7 positions match TRBD2. This CDR3 contains 16 residues. CDR1 SGHDT and CDR2 YYEEEE come from the germline V gene. J lost 4 bases, V lost 0 bases, and 8 bases had no gene match. This CDR3 reads CASSLGLGGNADTQYF. The CDR3 region has the DNA TGTGCCAGCAGCTTGGGTTTGGGGGGGAACGCAGATACGCAGTATTTT.

The gene calls are TRBV6-2 or TRBV6-3 and TRBJ1-6; possibly TRBD1 for D (5 bases). CDR1 MNHEY and CDR2 SVGEGT come from the germline V gene. The CDR3 contains 14 residues. V was cut by 2 bases and J by 10 bases, with 12 bases left in between. The CDR3 spells CASSYRQQNSPLHF. Written as DNA, the CDR3 is TGTGCCAGCAGTTACAGACAGCAGAACTCACCCCTCCACTTT.

The chain is built from TRBV18 and TRBJ1-1; 7 bases match TRBD1. The CDR3 has 15 residues. Germline trimming cut 4 bases from V and 1 base from J; bases unmatched to any gene: 6. CDR1 is KGHSH, CDR2 LQKENI, per germline. The CDR3 DNA is TGTGCCAGCTCACGGGGGACAGCACAGAACACTGAAGCTTTCTTT. Amino acid sequence: CASSRGTAQNTEAFF.

CDR3 sequence: CASSGLGREETFF. In nucleotides, the CDR3 is TGTGCCAGCAGCGGTCTAGGCAGGGAAGAAACTTTCTTT. J is TRBJ1-1 and V is TRBV7-9, with D perhaps matching TRBD1 (5 bases). CDR1 and CDR2 (germline): SEHNR, FQNEAQ (reference sequence). Trimming shortened V by 5 bases and J by 12 bases, and 19 bases separated the two germline ends. The length of the CDR3 is 13 residues.

The chain is built from TRBV5-1 and TRBJ1-2, with a possible D match to TRBD1 (5 bases). Germline V gene data show CDR1 as SGHRS and CDR2 as YFSETQ. Trimming shortened V by 10 bases and J by 10 bases, and 26 bases separated the two germline ends. CDR3 size: 14 residues. Here the CDR3 DNA reads TGCGCCTCAGGGCAAGGGCCCACTTCTTCAGACTACACCTTC. Translation gives CASGQGPTSSDYTF.

The J gene is TRBJ2-7, the V gene TRBV5-1; D perhaps matches TRBD1 (6 bases). This CDR3 comprises 15 residues. The germline CDR1 and CDR2 sequences are SGHRS and YFSETQ. Trimming shortened V by 0 bases and J by 5 bases, and 15 bases separated the two germline ends. This CDR3 reads CASSLERGYIHEQYF. CDR3 nucleotides: TGCGCCAGCAGCTTGGAAAGGGGGTACATCCACGAGCAGTACTTC. Variable domain in full (rest from reference TRBV5-1 and TRBJ2-7): KAGVTQTPRYLIKTRGQQVTLSCSPISGHRSVSWYQQTPGQGLQFLFEYFSETQRNKGNFPGRFSGRQFSNSRSEMNVSTLELGDSALYLCASSLERGYIHEQYFGPGTRLTVT.

The chain uses TRBV12-3 or TRBV12-4 and TRBJ1-2; D gene unclear. V lost 6 bases and J 9 bases, leaving 11 bases between the germline ends. CDR3 length equals 11 residues. CDR3 in DNA: TGTGCCAGCAGCCTTCGAAAGCGCTACACCTTC. Its translation: CASSLRKRYTF.

This clone was observed once. The V gene is TRBV30, the J gene TRBJ1-2, with TRBD1 matching 9 bases. CDR3 size: 12 residues. The V and J ends lost 5 bases and 5 bases, in that order; junction bases with no gene match: 3. Germline CDR1 and CDR2: GTSNPN and SVGIG (reference sequence). Here the CDR3 reads CAWDRGSYGYTF. CDR3 sequence (DNA): TGTGCCTGGGACAGGGGGTCTTATGGCTACACCTTC.

The chain uses TRBV7-2 and TRBJ1-1; D unresolved. Germline V gene lookup returns CDR1 SGHTA and CDR2 FQGNSA. CDR3 length: 13 residues. Trimming cost V 0 bases and J 6 bases, with 8 bases left between them. The CDR3 sequence is CASSLALHPEAFF. Written as DNA, the CDR3 is TGTGCCAGCAGCTTAGCCTTACACCCTGAAGCTTTCTTT.

The V call is TRBV28, the J call TRBJ1-5; the match to TRBD1 covers 9 bases. The CDR3 sequence is 15 residues long. Germline V gene sequence: CDR1 MDHEN, CDR2 SYDVKM. V lost 2 bases, J lost 7 bases, and 6 bases stayed unmatched. This chain's CDR3 is CASSLGTGTGQPQHF. The CDR3 bases are TGTGCCAGCAGTTTAGGGACAGGGACCGGCCAGCCCCAGCATTTT.

This clone has a count of ten or more. The CDR3 spells CASSPVTGGENEQFF. The CDR3 DNA reads TGTGCCAGCAGCCCCGTGACAGGGGGGGAGAATGAGCAGTTCTTC. J is TRBJ2-1 and V is TRBV6-2 or TRBV6-3; 9 positions match TRBD1. V shed 6 bases and J 7 bases; nucleotides not matched to a gene: 10. From germline, CDR1 is MNHEY and CDR2 SVGEGT. This CDR3 comprises 15 residues.

This clone was counted once. CDR3 nucleotide sequence: TGTGCTAGTGGCCAATCGGGAGCTGGGGCCAACGTCCTGACTTTC. It specifies CASGQSGAGANVLTF. This chain joins TRBV12-5 and TRBJ2-6; maybe TRBD2 (6 bases). The CDR3 has 15 residues. Trimming pared 6 bases from V and 2 bases from J, leaving 11 bases between. Germline CDR1 LGHNT, CDR2 FRNRAP.

The V and J genes are TRBV6-6 and TRBJ1-5; D ambiguous. The length of the CDR3 is 14 residues. CDR1 and CDR2 from the germline V gene are MNHNY and SVGAGI (reference sequence). V dropped 6 bases and J dropped 3 bases, with 12 bases sitting between them. The CDR3 reads CASSRDGFNQPQHF. DNA for the CDR3: TGTGCCAGCAGCCGCGACGGGTTCAATCAGCCCCAGCATTTT.

V and J are TRBV4-3 and TRBJ2-2; D is unclear. CDR3 length: 14 residues. Trimming shortened V by 2 bases and J by 1 base, and 5 bases separated the two germline ends. Germline V gives CDR1 LGHNA, CDR2 YSLEER. The CDR3 region has the DNA TGCGCCAGCAGCCAACAGGTGAACACCGGGGAGCTGTTTTTT. It yields the protein CASSQQVNTGELFF.

The chain recombines TRBV12-5 with TRBJ2-1, with D tentatively TRBD2 (5 bases). Germline CDR1 LGHNT, CDR2 FRNRAP. CDR3 size: 15 residues. The V end was cut by 5 bases, the J end by 7 bases, with 18 bases between. CDR3 loop: CASGQPGNTRNEQFF. The CDR3 DNA follows: TGTGCTAGTGGTCAACCGGGCAACACTAGGAATGAGCAGTTCTTC.

This chain joins TRBV19 and TRBJ1-1, with a possible D match to TRBD1 (5 bases). CDR3 length: 15 residues. Looked up from germline, CDR1 is LNHDA and CDR2 is SQIVND (reference sequence). Trimming stripped 6 bases from V and 6 bases from J, with 20 bases between. The CDR3 DNA is TGTGCCAGTAGCACCCGTGGGGGGAAGGCGTCTGAAGCTTTCTTT. Translated: CASSTRGGKASEAFF.

The chain uses TRBV2 and TRBJ1-3, with D tentatively TRBD1 (6 bases). Germline loops: CDR1 SNHLY, CDR2 FYNNEI. The CDR3 extends over 14 amino acids. V was trimmed by 5 bases and J by 3 bases, leaving 11 bases between them. In DNA form, the CDR3 reads TGTGCCAGCAGTCAACAGGGTATTGGAAACACCATATATTTT. This translates into CASSQQGIGNTIYF. The whole variable domain, filled in from reference TRBV2 and TRBJ1-3, reads EPEVTQTPSHQVTQMGQEVILRCVPISNHLYFYWYRQILGQKVEFLVSFYNNEISEKSEIFDDQFSVERPDGSNFTLKIRSTKLEDSAMYFCASSQQGIGNTIYFGEGSWLTVV.